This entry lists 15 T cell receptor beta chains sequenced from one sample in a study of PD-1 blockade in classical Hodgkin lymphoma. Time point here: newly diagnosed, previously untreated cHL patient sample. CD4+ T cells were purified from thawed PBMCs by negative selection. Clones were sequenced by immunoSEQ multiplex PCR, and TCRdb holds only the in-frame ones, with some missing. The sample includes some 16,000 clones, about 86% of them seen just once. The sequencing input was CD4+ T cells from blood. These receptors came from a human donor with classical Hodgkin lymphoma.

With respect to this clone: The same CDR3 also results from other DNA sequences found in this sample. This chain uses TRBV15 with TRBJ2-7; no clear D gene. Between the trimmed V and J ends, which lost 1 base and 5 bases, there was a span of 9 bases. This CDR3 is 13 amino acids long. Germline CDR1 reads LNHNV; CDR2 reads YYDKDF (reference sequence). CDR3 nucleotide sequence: TGTGCCACCAGCAGAGTTCCCTCGCACGAGCAGTACTTC. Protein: CATSRVPSHEQYF.

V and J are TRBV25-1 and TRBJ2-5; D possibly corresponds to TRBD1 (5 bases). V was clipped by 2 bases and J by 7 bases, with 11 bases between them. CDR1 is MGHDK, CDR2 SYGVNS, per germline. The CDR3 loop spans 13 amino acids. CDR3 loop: CASSEGAVRTQYF. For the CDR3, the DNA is TGTGCCAGCAGTGAAGGGGCCGTCCGGACCCAGTACTTC.

CDR3 loop: CASSPPLRNTEAFF. The CDR3 nucleotides read TGTGCCAGCTCACCACCCCTCCGGAACACTGAAGCTTTCTTT. The chain recombines TRBV18 with TRBJ1-1; D call uncertain. The V and J ends lost 0 bases and 1 base respectively, with 6 bases between them. The CDR3 loop spans 14 amino acids. CDR1 KGHSH and CDR2 LQKENI come from the germline V gene.

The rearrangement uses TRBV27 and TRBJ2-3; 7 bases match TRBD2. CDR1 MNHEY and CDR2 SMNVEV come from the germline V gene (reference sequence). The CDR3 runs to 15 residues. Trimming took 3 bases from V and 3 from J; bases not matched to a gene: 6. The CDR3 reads CASSLGPGRTDTQYF. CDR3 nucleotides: TGTGCCAGCAGTTTGGGCCCCGGGAGGACAGATACGCAGTATTTT.

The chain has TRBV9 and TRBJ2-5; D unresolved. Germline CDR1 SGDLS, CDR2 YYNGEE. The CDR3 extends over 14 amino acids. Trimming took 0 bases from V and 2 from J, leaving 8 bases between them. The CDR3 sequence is CASSVDLRQETQYF. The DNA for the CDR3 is TGTGCCAGCAGCGTAGATCTTAGGCAAGAGACCCAGTACTTC. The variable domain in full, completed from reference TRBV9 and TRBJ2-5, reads DSGVTQTPKHLITATGQRVTLRCSPRSGDLSVYWYQQSLDQGLQFLIQYYNGEERAKGNILERFSAQQFPDLHSELNLSSLELGDSALYFCASSVDLRQETQYFGPGTRLLVL.

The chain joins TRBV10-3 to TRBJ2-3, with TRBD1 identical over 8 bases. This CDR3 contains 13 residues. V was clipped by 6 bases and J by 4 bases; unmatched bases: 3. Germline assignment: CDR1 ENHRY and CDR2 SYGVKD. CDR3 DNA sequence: TGTGCCATCAGGGGGACAGGACCAGATACGCAGTATTTT. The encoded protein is CAIRGTGPDTQYF.

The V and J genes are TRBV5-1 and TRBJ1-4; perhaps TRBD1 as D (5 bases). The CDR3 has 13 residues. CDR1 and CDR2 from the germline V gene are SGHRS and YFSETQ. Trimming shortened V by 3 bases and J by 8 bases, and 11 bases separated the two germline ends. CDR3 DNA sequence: TGCGCCAGCAGCTGGGGACCTGAGGAAAAACTGTTTTTT. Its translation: CASSWGPEEKLFF.

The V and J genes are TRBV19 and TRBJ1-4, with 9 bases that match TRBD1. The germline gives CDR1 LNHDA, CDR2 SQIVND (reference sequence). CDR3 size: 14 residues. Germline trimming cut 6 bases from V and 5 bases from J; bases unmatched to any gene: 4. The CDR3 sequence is CASRGDRENEKLFF. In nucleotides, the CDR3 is TGTGCCAGTAGAGGGGACAGGGAAAATGAAAAACTGTTTTTT.

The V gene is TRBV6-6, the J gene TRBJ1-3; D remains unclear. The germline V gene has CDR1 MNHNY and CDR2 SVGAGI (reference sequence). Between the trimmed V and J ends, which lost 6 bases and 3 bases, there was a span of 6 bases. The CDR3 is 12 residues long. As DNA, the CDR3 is TGTGCCAGCAGGGACTTTGGAAACACCATATATTTT. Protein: CASRDFGNTIYF.

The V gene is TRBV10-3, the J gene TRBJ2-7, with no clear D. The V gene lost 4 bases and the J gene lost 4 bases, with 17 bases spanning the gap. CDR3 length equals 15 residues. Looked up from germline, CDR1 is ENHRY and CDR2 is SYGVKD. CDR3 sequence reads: CAISAVAISGYEQYF. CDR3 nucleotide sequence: TGTGCCATCAGTGCCGTGGCGATATCCGGGTACGAGCAGTACTTC.

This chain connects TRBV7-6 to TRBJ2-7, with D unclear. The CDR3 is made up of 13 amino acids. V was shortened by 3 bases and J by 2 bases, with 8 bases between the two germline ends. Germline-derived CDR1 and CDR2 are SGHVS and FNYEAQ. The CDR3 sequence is CASSFTDTYEQYF. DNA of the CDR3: TGTGCCAGCAGCTTCACAGATACCTACGAGCAGTACTTC. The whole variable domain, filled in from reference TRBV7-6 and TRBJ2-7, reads GAGVSQSPRYKVTKRGQDVALRCDPISGHVSLYWYRQALGQGPEFLTYFNYEAQQDKSGLPNDRFSAERPEGSISTLTIQRTEQRDSAMYRCASSFTDTYEQYFGPGTRLTVT.

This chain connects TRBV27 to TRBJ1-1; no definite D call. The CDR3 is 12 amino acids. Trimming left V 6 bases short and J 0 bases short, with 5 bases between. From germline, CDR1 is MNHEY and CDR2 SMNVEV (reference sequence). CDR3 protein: CASRSLNTEAFF. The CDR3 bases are TGTGCCAGCAGGAGCTTGAACACTGAAGCTTTCTTT.

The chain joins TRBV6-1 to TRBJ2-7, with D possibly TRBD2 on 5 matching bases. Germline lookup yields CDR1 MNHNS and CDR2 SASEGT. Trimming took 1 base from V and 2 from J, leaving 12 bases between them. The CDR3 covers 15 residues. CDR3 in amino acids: CASSEEADLPYEQYF. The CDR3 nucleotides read TGTGCCAGCAGTGAAGAAGCGGATCTACCCTACGAGCAGTACTTC.

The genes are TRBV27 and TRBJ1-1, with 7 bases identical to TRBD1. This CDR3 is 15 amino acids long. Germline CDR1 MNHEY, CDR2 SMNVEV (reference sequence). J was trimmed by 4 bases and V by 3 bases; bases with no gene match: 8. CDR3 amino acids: CASSFLDRFRTEAFF. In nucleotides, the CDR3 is TGTGCCAGCAGTTTCCTGGACAGGTTCCGCACTGAAGCTTTCTTT.

The CDR3 loop reads CASSPGQGRYTDTQYF. The CDR3 DNA reads as TGTGCCAGTAGTCCAGGACAGGGGCGCTACACAGATACGCAGTATTTT. This rearrangement joins TRBV19 to TRBJ2-3, with 9 bases identical to TRBD1. Germline CDR1 reads LNHDA; CDR2 reads SQIVND (reference sequence). The CDR3 is made up of 16 amino acids. J lost 2 bases, V lost 5 bases, and 8 bases had no gene match.